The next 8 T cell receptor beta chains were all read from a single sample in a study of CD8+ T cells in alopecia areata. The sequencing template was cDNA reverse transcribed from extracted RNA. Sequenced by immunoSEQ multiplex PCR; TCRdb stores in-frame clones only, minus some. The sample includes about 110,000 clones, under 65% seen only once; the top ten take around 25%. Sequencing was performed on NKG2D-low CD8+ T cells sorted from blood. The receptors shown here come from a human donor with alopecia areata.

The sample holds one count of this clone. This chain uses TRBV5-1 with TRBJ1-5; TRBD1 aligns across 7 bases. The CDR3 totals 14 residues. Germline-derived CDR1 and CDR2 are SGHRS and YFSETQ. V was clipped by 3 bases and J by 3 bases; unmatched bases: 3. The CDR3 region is CASSSGTDNQPQHF. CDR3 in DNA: TGCGCCAGCAGCTCCGGGACAGACAATCAGCCCCAGCATTTT.

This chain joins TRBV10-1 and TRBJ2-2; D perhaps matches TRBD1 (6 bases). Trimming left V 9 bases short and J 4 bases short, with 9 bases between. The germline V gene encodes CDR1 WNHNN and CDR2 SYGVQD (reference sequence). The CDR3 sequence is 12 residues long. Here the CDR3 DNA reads TGCGCCAGTCAGGGGCCCACCGGGGAGCTGTTTTTT. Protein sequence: CASQGPTGELFF.

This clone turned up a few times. The CDR3 protein is CASSQIALVAESYEQYF. CDR3 nucleotides: TGCGCCAGCAGTCAAATCGCTCTCGTAGCGGAATCCTACGAGCAGTACTTC. J is TRBJ2-7 and V is TRBV23-1; possibly TRBD2 for D (6 bases). TRBV23-1 is an open reading frame, and its role is uncertain. Trimming removed 2 bases from V and 1 base from J, with 18 bases in between. CDR3 size: 17 residues.

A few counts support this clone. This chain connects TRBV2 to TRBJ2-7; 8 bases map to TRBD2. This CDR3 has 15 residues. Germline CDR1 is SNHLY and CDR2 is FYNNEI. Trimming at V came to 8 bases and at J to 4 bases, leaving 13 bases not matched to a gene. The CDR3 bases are TGTGCCAGCCGTACCGGGACTAGTGGTCCTTACGAGCAGTACTTC. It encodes CASRTGTSGPYEQYF.

The CDR3 DNA follows: TGCAGCGTTGGCAGGGTGAACGGTGGCTACACCTTC. It is translated as CSVGRVNGGYTF. The rearrangement links TRBV29-1 to TRBJ1-2, with D tentatively TRBD1 (5 bases). Trimming shortened V by 4 bases and J by 7 bases, and 13 bases separated the two germline ends. CDR3 length: 12 residues. The germline V gene encodes CDR1 SQVTM and CDR2 ANQGSEA.

The CDR3 sequence: CASRGASSFYGYTF. CDR3 nucleotide sequence: TGCGCCAGCAGAGGGGCCAGTTCCTTCTATGGCTACACCTTC. The V and J genes are TRBV5-1 and TRBJ1-2; D is perhaps TRBD1 (5 bases). Germline V lookup: CDR1 SGHRS, CDR2 YFSETQ. V lost 5 bases and J 4 bases, leaving 15 bases between the germline ends. This CDR3 has 14 amino acids.

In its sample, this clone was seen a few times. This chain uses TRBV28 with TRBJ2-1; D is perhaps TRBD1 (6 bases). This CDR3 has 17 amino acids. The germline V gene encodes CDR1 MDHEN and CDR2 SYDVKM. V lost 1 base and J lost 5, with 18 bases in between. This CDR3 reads CASSLSPDRSLNNEQFF. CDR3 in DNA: TGTGCCAGCAGTTTATCCCCCGACAGGTCCCTAAACAATGAGCAGTTCTTC.

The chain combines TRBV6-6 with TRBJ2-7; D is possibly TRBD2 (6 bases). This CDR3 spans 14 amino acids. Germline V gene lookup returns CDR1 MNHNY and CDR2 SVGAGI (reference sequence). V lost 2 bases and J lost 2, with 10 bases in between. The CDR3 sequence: CASSYQRGTYEQYF. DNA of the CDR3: TGTGCCAGCAGTTACCAGCGCGGGACCTACGAGCAGTACTTC.